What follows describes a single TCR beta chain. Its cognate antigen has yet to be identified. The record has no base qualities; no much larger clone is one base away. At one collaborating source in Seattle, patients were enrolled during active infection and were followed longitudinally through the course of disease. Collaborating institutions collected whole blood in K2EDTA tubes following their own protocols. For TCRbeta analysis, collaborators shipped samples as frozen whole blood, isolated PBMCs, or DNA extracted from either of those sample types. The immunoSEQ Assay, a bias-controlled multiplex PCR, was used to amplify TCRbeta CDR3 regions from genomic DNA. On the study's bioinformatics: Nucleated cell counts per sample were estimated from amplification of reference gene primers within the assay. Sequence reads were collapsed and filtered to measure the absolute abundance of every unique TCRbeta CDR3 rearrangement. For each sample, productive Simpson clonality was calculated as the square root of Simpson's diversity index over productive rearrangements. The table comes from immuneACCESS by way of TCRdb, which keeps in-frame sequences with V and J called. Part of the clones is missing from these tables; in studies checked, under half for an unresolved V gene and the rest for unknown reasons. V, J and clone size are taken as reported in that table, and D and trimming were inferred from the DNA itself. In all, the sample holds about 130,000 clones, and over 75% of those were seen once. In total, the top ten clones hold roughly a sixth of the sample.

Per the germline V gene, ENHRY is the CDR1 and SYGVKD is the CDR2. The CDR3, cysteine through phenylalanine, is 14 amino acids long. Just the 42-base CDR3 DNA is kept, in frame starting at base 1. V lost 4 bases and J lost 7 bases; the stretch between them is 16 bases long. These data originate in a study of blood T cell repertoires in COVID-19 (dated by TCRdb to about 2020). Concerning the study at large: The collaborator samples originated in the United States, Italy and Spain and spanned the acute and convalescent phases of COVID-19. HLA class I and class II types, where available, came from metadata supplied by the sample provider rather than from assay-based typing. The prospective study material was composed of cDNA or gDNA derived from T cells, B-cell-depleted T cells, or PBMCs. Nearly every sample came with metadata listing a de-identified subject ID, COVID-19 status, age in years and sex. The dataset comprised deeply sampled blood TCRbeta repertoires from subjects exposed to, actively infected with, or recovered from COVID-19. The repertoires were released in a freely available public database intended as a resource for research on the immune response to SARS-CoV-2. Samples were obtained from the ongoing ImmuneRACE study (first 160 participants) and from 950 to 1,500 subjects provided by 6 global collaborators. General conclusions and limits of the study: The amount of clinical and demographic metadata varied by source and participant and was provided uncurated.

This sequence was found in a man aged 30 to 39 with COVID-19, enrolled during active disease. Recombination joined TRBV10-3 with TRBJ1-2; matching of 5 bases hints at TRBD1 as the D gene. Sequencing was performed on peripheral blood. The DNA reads TGTGCCATCAGTGGAGACAGCCTGGCTGGTGGCTACACCTTC. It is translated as CAISGDSLAGGYTF.